This is a list of T cell receptor beta chains from one sample in a study of T-cell reconstitution after alpha-beta-depleted transplantation in children. TCRdb re-analysed the PCR reads in MiXCR, keeping a single row per CDR3 protein. The table includes about 980,000 distinct CDR3 sequences, around 30% detected once. Sample: PBMCs, mostly from graft donor cells, taken 360 days after TCRalphabeta/CD19-depleted stem cell transplant. The receptors derive from a boy younger than two who had a stem cell transplant for SCID, so the T cells may come from the graft donor. Both conserved end residues are part of each CDR3. The D gene is left open where the match is weak. Clone size is shown for a subset of rows, as once, few, many or a class of expanded clone.

d_call: TRBD2; clone_size: .; j_call: TRBJ2-3; v_call: TRBV28; cdr3_aa: CASSYNRRTSGHYTQYF; cdr3_nt: TGTGCCAGCAGTTATAACCGCCGGACTAGCGGGCACTATACGCAGTATTTT
d_call: .; clone_size: few; j_call: TRBJ2-1; v_call: TRBV7-9; cdr3_aa: CASSWTRTVQFF; cdr3_nt: TGTGCCAGCAGCTGGACCCGGACTGTGCAGTTCTTC
d_call: TRBD1; clone_size: many; j_call: TRBJ1-2; v_call: TRBV12-3/TRBV12-4; cdr3_aa: CASSLIGTGYGYTF; cdr3_nt: TGTGCCAGCAGTTTAATCGGGACAGGTTATGGCTACACCTTC
d_call: .; clone_size: few; j_call: TRBJ2-7; v_call: TRBV18; cdr3_aa: CASGSGSYEQYF; cdr3_nt: TGTGCCAGCGGAAGCGGGTCCTACGAGCAGTACTTC
d_call: .; clone_size: .; j_call: TRBJ1-1; v_call: TRBV7-6; cdr3_aa: CASSLDVSLTEAFF; cdr3_nt: TGTGCCAGCAGCTTAGACGTCAGCCTCACTGAAGCTTTCTTT
d_call: TRBD1; clone_size: few; j_call: TRBJ1-6; v_call: TRBV28; cdr3_aa: CASSRTGDSPLHF; cdr3_nt: TGTGCCAGCAGCCGGACAGGGGATTCACCCCTCCACTTT
d_call: .; clone_size: few; j_call: TRBJ2-6; v_call: TRBV4-1; cdr3_aa: CASSQDLQPSGANVLTF; cdr3_nt: TGCGCCAGCAGCCAAGATTTGCAGCCATCTGGGGCCAACGTCCTGACTTTC
d_call: .; clone_size: .; j_call: TRBJ2-3; v_call: TRBV20-1; cdr3_aa: CSASSGHRTDTQYF; cdr3_nt: TGCAGTGCTAGTTCGGGCCACCGCACAGATACGCAGTATTTT
d_call: TRBD2; clone_size: .; j_call: TRBJ2-3; v_call: TRBV14; cdr3_aa: CASSPWGTSGVTDTQYF; cdr3_nt: TGTGCCAGCAGCCCGTGGGGGACTAGCGGGGTCACAGATACGCAGTATTTT
d_call: .; clone_size: many; j_call: TRBJ1-2; v_call: TRBV10-3; cdr3_aa: CAISGGYGYTF; cdr3_nt: TGTGCCATCAGTGGGGGCTATGGCTACACCTTC
d_call: TRBD1; clone_size: .; j_call: TRBJ2-7; v_call: TRBV5-5; cdr3_aa: CASSRSSGTGHSREQYF; cdr3_nt: TGTGCCAGCAGCCGATCATCGGGGACAGGGCATTCTAGGGAGCAGTACTTC
d_call: .; clone_size: .; j_call: TRBJ2-7; v_call: TRBV20-1; cdr3_aa: CSASAEGGEQYF; cdr3_nt: TGCAGTGCTAGCGCAGAAGGGGGCGAGCAGTACTTC
d_call: TRBD1; clone_size: .; j_call: TRBJ2-3; v_call: TRBV28; cdr3_aa: CASSIYDPQGDTQYF; cdr3_nt: TGTGCCAGCTCCATTTACGACCCACAGGGGGATACGCAGTATTTT
d_call: .; clone_size: few; j_call: TRBJ1-1; v_call: TRBV25-1; cdr3_aa: CASSERRKNTEAFF; cdr3_nt: TGTGCCAGCAGTGAAAGAAGGAAGAACACTGAAGCTTTCTTT
d_call: .; clone_size: few; j_call: TRBJ2-3; v_call: TRBV5-1; cdr3_aa: CASSYPGTHDTDTQYF; cdr3_nt: TGCGCCAGCAGCTACCCCGGGACCCATGACACAGATACGCAGTATTTT
d_call: TRBD1; clone_size: .; j_call: TRBJ2-6; v_call: TRBV20-1; cdr3_aa: CSATPGQRPSGANVLTF; cdr3_nt: TGCAGTGCTACTCCGGGACAGAGACCCTCTGGGGCCAACGTCCTGACTTTC
d_call: .; clone_size: .; j_call: TRBJ2-3; v_call: TRBV5-5; cdr3_aa: CASSLDRRLTDTQYF; cdr3_nt: TGTGCCAGCAGCTTGGACCGCCGCCTCACAGATACGCAGTATTTT
d_call: TRBD2; clone_size: few; j_call: TRBJ2-7; v_call: TRBV14; cdr3_aa: CASSQDSKRGVGEQYF; cdr3_nt: TGTGCCAGCAGCCAAGATAGCAAGCGGGGCGTCGGCGAGCAGTACTTC
d_call: TRBD1; clone_size: few; j_call: TRBJ2-7; v_call: TRBV9; cdr3_aa: CASSVEGQGAYEQYF; cdr3_nt: TGTGCCAGCAGCGTAGAAGGACAGGGGGCCTACGAGCAGTACTTC
d_call: .; clone_size: .; j_call: TRBJ1-2; v_call: TRBV12-3/TRBV12-4; cdr3_aa: CASSLAGVHGYGYTF; cdr3_nt: TGTGCCAGCAGTTTAGCGGGGGTTCACGGGTATGGCTACACCTTC
d_call: .; clone_size: .; j_call: TRBJ2-2; v_call: TRBV20-1; cdr3_aa: CSARDVGTLNTGELFF; cdr3_nt: TGCAGTGCTAGAGATGTGGGGACACTGAACACCGGGGAGCTGTTTTTT
d_call: .; clone_size: .; j_call: TRBJ1-4; v_call: TRBV7-9; cdr3_aa: CASSPPGHINEKLFF; cdr3_nt: TGTGCCAGCAGCCCCCCGGGACACATTAATGAAAAACTGTTTTTT
d_call: TRBD2; clone_size: .; j_call: TRBJ2-1; v_call: TRBV5-1; cdr3_aa: CASSFSGVYYNEQFF; cdr3_nt: TGCGCCAGCAGCTTTAGCGGGGTATACTACAATGAGCAGTTCTTC
d_call: .; clone_size: .; j_call: TRBJ2-1; v_call: TRBV12-3/TRBV12-4; cdr3_aa: CASGGGGHNEQFF; cdr3_nt: TGTGCCTCAGGAGGGGGGGGCCACAATGAGCAGTTCTTC
d_call: .; clone_size: many; j_call: TRBJ1-1; v_call: TRBV4-3; cdr3_aa: CASSRSGRNYF; cdr3_nt: TGCGCCAGCAGCCGGTCAGGACGGAACTACTTT
d_call: .; clone_size: many; j_call: TRBJ1-4; v_call: TRBV7-8; cdr3_aa: CASSLAPGGTNEKLFF; cdr3_nt: TGTGCCAGCAGCTTAGCCCCCGGGGGCACTAATGAAAAACTGTTTTTT
d_call: .; clone_size: .; j_call: TRBJ2-7; v_call: TRBV7-8; cdr3_aa: CASSLIYRMREQYF; cdr3_nt: TGTGCCAGCAGCTTAATTTACCGCATGCGCGAGCAGTACTTC
d_call: TRBD2; clone_size: .; j_call: TRBJ2-6; v_call: TRBV27; cdr3_aa: CASARTGGSSGANVLTF; cdr3_nt: TGTGCCAGCGCACGAACGGGGGGTAGTTCTGGGGCCAACGTCCTGACTTTC
d_call: TRBD2; clone_size: .; j_call: TRBJ2-1; v_call: TRBV5-1; cdr3_aa: CASSWWRESYNEQFF; cdr3_nt: TGCGCCAGCAGCTGGTGGCGGGAGTCCTACAATGAGCAGTTCTTC
d_call: TRBD1; clone_size: .; j_call: TRBJ2-7; v_call: TRBV5-6; cdr3_aa: CASSLYGDRGHEQYF; cdr3_nt: TGTGCCAGCAGCTTGTACGGGGACAGGGGGCATGAGCAGTACTTC
d_call: TRBD2; clone_size: few; j_call: TRBJ2-2; v_call: TRBV20-1; cdr3_aa: CSARTSGGARWNTGELFF; cdr3_nt: TGCAGTGCTCGGACTAGCGGGGGGGCCCGATGGAACACCGGGGAGCTGTTTTTT
d_call: .; clone_size: .; j_call: TRBJ1-1; v_call: TRBV6-2/TRBV6-3; cdr3_aa: CASLLQGVGVRNTEAFF; cdr3_nt: TGTGCCAGCCTATTACAGGGTGTTGGTGTGAGGAACACTGAAGCTTTCTTT
d_call: TRBD2; clone_size: .; j_call: TRBJ2-1; v_call: TRBV20-1; cdr3_aa: CSASPGLAGDEQFF; cdr3_nt: TGCAGTGCTAGCCCGGGACTAGCGGGAGATGAGCAGTTCTTC
d_call: .; clone_size: few; j_call: TRBJ1-5; v_call: TRBV2; cdr3_aa: CASKPQAYSNQPQHF; cdr3_nt: TGTGCCAGCAAGCCCCAGGCCTATAGCAATCAGCCCCAGCATTTT
d_call: .; clone_size: .; j_call: TRBJ1-2; v_call: TRBV4-2; cdr3_aa: CASSQELGPYGYTF; cdr3_nt: TGTGCCAGCAGCCAAGAACTCGGACCCTATGGCTACACCTTC
d_call: .; clone_size: few; j_call: TRBJ2-1; v_call: TRBV20-1; cdr3_aa: CSARSLAFNEQFF; cdr3_nt: TGCAGTGCTAGGAGTCTAGCCTTTAATGAGCAGTTCTTC
d_call: .; clone_size: .; j_call: TRBJ1-3; v_call: TRBV6-5; cdr3_aa: CASSSPAGPGNTIYF; cdr3_nt: TGTGCCAGCAGTTCGCCCGCGGGGCCTGGAAACACCATATATTTT
d_call: .; clone_size: .; j_call: TRBJ2-1; v_call: TRBV27; cdr3_aa: CASSSRMGAYNEQFF; cdr3_nt: TGTGCCAGCAGTTCCCGGATGGGAGCCTACAATGAGCAGTTCTTC
d_call: TRBD2; clone_size: few; j_call: TRBJ2-3; v_call: TRBV7-9; cdr3_aa: CASSFRTSGIGDTQYF; cdr3_nt: TGTGCCAGCAGCTTCCGGACTAGCGGAATCGGAGATACGCAGTATTTT
d_call: TRBD2; clone_size: many; j_call: TRBJ2-1; v_call: TRBV24-1; cdr3_aa: CATSDPIRDYYNEQFF; cdr3_nt: TGTGCCACCAGTGATCCGATAAGGGACTACTACAATGAGCAGTTCTTC
d_call: TRBD1; clone_size: few; j_call: TRBJ2-7; v_call: TRBV28; cdr3_aa: CASSLGGQGARREQYF; cdr3_nt: TGTGCCAGCAGCCTGGGGGGACAGGGGGCCCGACGCGAGCAGTACTTC
d_call: .; clone_size: few; j_call: TRBJ2-1; v_call: TRBV7-3; cdr3_aa: CASSFGLRRDNEQFF; cdr3_nt: TGTGCCAGCAGCTTTGGACTGAGGCGGGACAATGAGCAGTTCTTC
d_call: .; clone_size: .; j_call: TRBJ2-1; v_call: TRBV7-2; cdr3_aa: CASSVGPMEIAYNEQFF; cdr3_nt: TGTGCCAGCAGCGTAGGGCCAATGGAGATAGCCTACAATGAGCAGTTCTTC
d_call: .; clone_size: .; j_call: TRBJ2-2; v_call: TRBV11-2; cdr3_aa: CASSLIRGQITGELFF; cdr3_nt: TGTGCCAGCAGCCTCATCCGTGGACAGATAACCGGGGAGCTGTTTTTT
d_call: .; clone_size: few; j_call: TRBJ2-7; v_call: TRBV29-1; cdr3_aa: CSVEWGDEQYF; cdr3_nt: TGCAGCGTTGAGTGGGGGGACGAGCAGTACTTC
d_call: TRBD2; clone_size: .; j_call: TRBJ2-1; v_call: TRBV4-2; cdr3_aa: CASTTSWLAGDSSYNEQFF; cdr3_nt: TGTGCCAGCACCACAAGTTGGCTAGCGGGTGACAGCTCCTACAATGAGCAGTTCTTC
d_call: .; clone_size: .; j_call: TRBJ2-4; v_call: TRBV6-2/TRBV6-3; cdr3_aa: CASSDTVDIQYF; cdr3_nt: TGTGCCAGCAGTGACACAGTAGACATTCAGTACTTC
d_call: TRBD2; clone_size: few; j_call: TRBJ2-1; v_call: TRBV5-1; cdr3_aa: CASSRTLAGGGENEQFF; cdr3_nt: TGCGCCAGCAGCCGGACCCTAGCGGGGGGCGGGGAAAATGAGCAGTTCTTC
d_call: .; clone_size: many; j_call: TRBJ2-3; v_call: TRBV2; cdr3_aa: CASSVDSTDTQYF; cdr3_nt: TGTGCCAGCAGTGTGGACAGTACAGATACGCAGTATTTT
d_call: TRBD1; clone_size: .; j_call: TRBJ2-5; v_call: TRBV28; cdr3_aa: CASSRDRGPISQETQYF; cdr3_nt: TGTGCCAGCAGCCGGGACAGGGGGCCAATATCCCAAGAGACCCAGTACTTC